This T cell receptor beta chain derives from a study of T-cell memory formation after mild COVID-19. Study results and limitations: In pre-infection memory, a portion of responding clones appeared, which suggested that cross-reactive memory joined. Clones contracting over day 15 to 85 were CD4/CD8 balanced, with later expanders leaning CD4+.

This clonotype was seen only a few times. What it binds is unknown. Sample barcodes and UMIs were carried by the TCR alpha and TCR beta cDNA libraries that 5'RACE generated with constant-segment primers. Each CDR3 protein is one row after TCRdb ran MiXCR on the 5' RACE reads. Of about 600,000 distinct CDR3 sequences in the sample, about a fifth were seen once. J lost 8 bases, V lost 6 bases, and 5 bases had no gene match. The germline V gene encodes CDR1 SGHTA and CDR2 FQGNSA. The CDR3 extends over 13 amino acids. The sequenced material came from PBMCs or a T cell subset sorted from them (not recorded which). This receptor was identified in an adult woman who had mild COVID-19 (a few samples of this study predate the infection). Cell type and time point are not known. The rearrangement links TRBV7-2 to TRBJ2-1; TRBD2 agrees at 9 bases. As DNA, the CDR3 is TGTGCCAGCAGGGCGGGGGGGAGCGATGAGCAGTTCTTC. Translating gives CASRAGGSDEQFF.